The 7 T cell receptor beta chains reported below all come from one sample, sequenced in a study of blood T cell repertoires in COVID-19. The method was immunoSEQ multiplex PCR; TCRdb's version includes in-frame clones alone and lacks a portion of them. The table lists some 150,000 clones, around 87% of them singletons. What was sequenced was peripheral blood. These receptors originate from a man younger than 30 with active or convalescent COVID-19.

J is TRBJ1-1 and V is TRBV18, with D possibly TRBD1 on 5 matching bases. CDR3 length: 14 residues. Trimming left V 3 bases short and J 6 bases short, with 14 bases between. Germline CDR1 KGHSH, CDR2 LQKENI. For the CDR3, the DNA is TGTGCCAGCTCACCCGTAGGGGCGAGGTCTGAAGCTTTCTTT. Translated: CASSPVGARSEAFF.

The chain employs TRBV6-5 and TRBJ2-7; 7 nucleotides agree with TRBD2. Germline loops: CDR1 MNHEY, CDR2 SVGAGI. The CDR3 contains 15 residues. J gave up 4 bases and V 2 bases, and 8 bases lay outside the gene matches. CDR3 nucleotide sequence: TGTGCCAGCAGTTACCGGAGGGCGGGGGAGTACGAGCAGTACTTC. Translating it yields CASSYRRAGEYEQYF.

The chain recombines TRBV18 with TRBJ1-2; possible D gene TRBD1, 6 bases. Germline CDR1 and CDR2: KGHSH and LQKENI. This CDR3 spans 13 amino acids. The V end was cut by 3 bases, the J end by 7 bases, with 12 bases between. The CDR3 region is CASSPRAGAGYTF. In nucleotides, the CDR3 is TGTGCCAGCTCACCCCGGGCGGGGGCTGGCTACACCTTC. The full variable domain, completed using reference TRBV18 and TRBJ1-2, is NAGVMQNPRHLVRRRGQEARLRCSPMKGHSHVYWYRQLPEEGLKFMVYLQKENIIDESGMPKERFSAEFPKEGPSILRIQQVVRGDSAAYFCASSPRAGAGYTFGSGTRLTVV.

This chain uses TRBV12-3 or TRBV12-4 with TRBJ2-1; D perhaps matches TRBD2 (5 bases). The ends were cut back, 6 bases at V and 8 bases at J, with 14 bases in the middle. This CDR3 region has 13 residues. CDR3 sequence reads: CASSITRSHEQFF. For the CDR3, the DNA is TGTGCCAGCAGCATTACTAGGTCCCATGAGCAGTTCTTC.

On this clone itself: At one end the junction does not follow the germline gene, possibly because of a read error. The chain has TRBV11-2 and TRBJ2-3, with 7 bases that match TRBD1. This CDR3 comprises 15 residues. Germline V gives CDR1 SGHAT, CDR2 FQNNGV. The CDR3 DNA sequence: TGTGCCAGCACCTTACCCGACAGGGCCCGAGATACGCAGTATTTT. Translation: CASTLPDRARDTQYF.

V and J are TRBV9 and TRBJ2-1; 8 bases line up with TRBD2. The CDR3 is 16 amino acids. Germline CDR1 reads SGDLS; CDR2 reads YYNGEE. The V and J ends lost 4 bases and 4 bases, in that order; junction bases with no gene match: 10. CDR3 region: CASSPRGGPPYNEQFF. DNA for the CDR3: TGTGCCAGCAGCCCCCGGGGGGGTCCCCCTTACAATGAGCAGTTCTTC.

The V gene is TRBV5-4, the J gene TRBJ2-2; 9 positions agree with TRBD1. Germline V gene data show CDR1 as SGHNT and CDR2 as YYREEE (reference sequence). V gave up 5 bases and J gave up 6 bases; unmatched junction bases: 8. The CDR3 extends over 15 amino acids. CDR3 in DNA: TGTGCCAGCAGGCGGGACAGGGTAGAGGCCGGGGAGCTGTTTTTT. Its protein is CASRRDRVEAGELFF. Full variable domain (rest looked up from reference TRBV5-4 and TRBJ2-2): ETGVTQSPTHLIKTRGQQVTLRCSSQSGHNTVSWYQQALGQGPQFIFQYYREEENGRGNFPPRFSGLQFPNYSSELNVNALELDDSALYLCASRRDRVEAGELFFGEGSRLTVL.